Presented here are 19 T cell receptor beta chains from one specimen sequenced in a study of shared clonotypes between healthy human individuals. Only in-frame clones appear in the TCRdb table, and some are missing; sequencing was by immunoSEQ multiplex PCR. The sample records around 940,000 clones, approximately 80% being singletons. The material sequenced was memory CD4+ T cells sorted from blood. Subset described: CD45RA-negative fraction. The receptors come from a man aged 18 to 30 in good health.

This sequence joins TRBV6-1 and TRBJ2-5, with D unclear. The CDR3 covers 15 residues. Germline V CDR1 and CDR2: MNHNS, SASEGT. Trimming left V 2 bases short and J 5 bases short, with 15 bases between. CDR3 loop: CASSESTNIGETQYF. The CDR3 DNA reads as TGTGCCAGCAGTGAAAGCACAAACATCGGGGAGACCCAGTACTTC.

J is TRBJ2-1 and V is TRBV5-4; TRBD2 matches 9 bases. The germline gives CDR1 SGHNT, CDR2 YYREEE (reference sequence). Trimming cost V 4 bases and J 4 bases; bases outside gene matches: 9. The CDR3 extends over 16 amino acids. The CDR3 bases are TGTGCCAGCAGCCTGGACTCGACTAGCGGATACAATGAGCAGTTCTTC. Encoded protein: CASSLDSTSGYNEQFF.

The rearrangement links TRBV27 to TRBJ2-7; maybe TRBD2 (5 bases). The CDR3 has 15 amino acids. The V gene lost 9 bases and the J gene lost 7 bases, with 25 bases spanning the gap. The germline CDR1 and CDR2 sequences are MNHEY and SMNVEV (reference sequence). CDR3 bases: TGTGCCAGGATCAATTCATCCCGGGGAGAAGGTGAGCAGTACTTC. This encodes CARINSSRGEGEQYF.

The chain uses TRBV12-5 and TRBJ2-4; weak D call: TRBD2 (6 bases). V was shortened by 9 bases and J by 1 base, with 19 bases between the two germline ends. Germline V gene sequence: CDR1 LGHNT, CDR2 FRNRAP. The CDR3 spans 16 residues. The CDR3 DNA reads as TGTGCTAGCGCATGGGGCGGGAATGGGGCCAAAAACATTCAGTACTTC. Its protein product is CASAWGGNGAKNIQYF.

The chain combines TRBV28 with TRBJ2-7, with D unclear. Trimming took 5 bases from V and 2 from J, leaving 7 bases between them. From germline, CDR1 is MDHEN and CDR2 SYDVKM. The CDR3 spans 12 residues. The CDR3 DNA reads TGTGCCAGCAGTCCCCCTACCTACGAGCAGTACTTC. Translating gives CASSPPTYEQYF. The entire variable domain, with the rest obtained from reference TRBV28 and TRBJ2-7, is as follows: DVKVTQSSRYLVKRTGEKVFLECVQDMDHENMFWYRQDPGLGLRLIYFSYDVKMKEKGDIPEGYSVSREKKERFSLILESASTNQTSMYLCASSPPTYEQYFGPGTRLTVT.

This clone was counted between two and nine times. The V call is TRBV10-3, the J call TRBJ1-1; TRBD1 agrees at 9 bases. This CDR3 contains 14 residues. Germline CDR1 ENHRY, CDR2 SYGVKD. V lost 4 bases, J lost 4 bases, and 4 bases stayed unmatched. As DNA, the CDR3 is TGTGCCATCAGTGCGGGACAGGGTAGCACTGAAGCTTTCTTT. Encoded protein: CAISAGQGSTEAFF.

The rearrangement joins TRBV5-4 to TRBJ1-2; D may be TRBD1 (6 bases). CDR1 and CDR2 (germline): SGHNT, YYREEE (reference sequence). The CDR3 has 15 amino acids. V was shortened by 4 bases and J by 4 bases, with 17 bases between the two germline ends. This chain's CDR3 is CASSPPPQGPYGYTF. CDR3 sequence (DNA): TGTGCCAGCAGCCCCCCCCCACAGGGTCCCTATGGCTACACCTTC.

This clone was recorded at least ten times. Other DNA sequences in the same sample also yield this CDR3. This chain links TRBV9 with TRBJ1-6, with D possibly TRBD1 on 5 matching bases. Trimming pared 0 bases from V and 9 bases from J, leaving 10 bases between. Looked up from germline, CDR1 is SGDLS and CDR2 is YYNGEE. The CDR3 has 14 amino acids. The CDR3 region has the DNA TGTGCCAGCAGCGTAGCCCAGGGTGGTTCACCCCTCCACTTT. This sequence encodes CASSVAQGGSPLHF.

This clone was seen more than once but under ten times. As DNA, the CDR3 is TGTGCCAGTAGTATAGCGACGGCCTCCTACGAGCAGTACTTC. Translating it yields CASSIATASYEQYF. This chain links TRBV19 with TRBJ2-7; D not resolved. Germline CDR1 LNHDA, CDR2 SQIVND (reference sequence). This CDR3 is built from 14 residues. V lost 1 base and J lost 0, with 7 bases in between. The whole variable domain, filled in from reference TRBV19 and TRBJ2-7, reads DGGITQSPKYLFRKEGQNVTLSCEQNLNHDAMYWYRQDPGQGLRLIYYSQIVNDFQKGDIAEGYSVSREKKESFPLTVTSAQKNPTAFYLCASSIATASYEQYFGPGTRLTVT.

The genes are TRBV4-3 and TRBJ2-3; 12 nucleotides agree with TRBD2. J lost 7 bases, V lost 6 bases, and 11 bases had no gene match. Germline loops: CDR1 LGHNA, CDR2 YSLEER. The CDR3 sequence is 16 residues long. CDR3 region: CASSLGLAGGGNTQYF. CDR3 nucleotide sequence: TGCGCCAGCAGTCTGGGCCTAGCGGGGGGGGGAAATACGCAGTATTTT.

The chain links TRBV5-1 to TRBJ2-5; possible D gene TRBD2, 6 bases. Germline-derived CDR1 and CDR2 are SGHRS and YFSETQ. Trimming removed 0 bases from V and 5 bases from J, with 17 bases in between. This CDR3 spans 16 amino acids. CDR3 loop: CASSLAVTPGEETQYF. The CDR3 bases are TGCGCCAGCAGCTTGGCCGTGACACCGGGGGAGGAGACCCAGTACTTC.

The rearrangement joins TRBV2 to TRBJ2-7, with 10 nucleotides matching TRBD2. This CDR3 has 14 residues. Germline CDR1 and CDR2: SNHLY and FYNNEI. Trimming at V came to 5 bases and at J to 7 bases, leaving 8 bases not matched to a gene. The CDR3, as DNA: TGTGCCAGCAGTCAACTAGCGGGGCTTGGGGAGCAGTACTTC. Its protein product is CASSQLAGLGEQYF.

V is TRBV7-9 and J is TRBJ2-1, with TRBD2 identical over 7 bases. J was trimmed by 2 bases and V by 5 bases; bases with no gene match: 9. Germline lookup yields CDR1 SEHNR and CDR2 FQNEAQ (reference sequence). CDR3 length equals 16 residues. The CDR3 sequence is CASSPRGSGAYNEQFF. The CDR3 DNA is TGTGCCAGCAGCCCCCGAGGGAGCGGGGCCTACAATGAGCAGTTCTTC.

V gene TRBV5-1 combines with J gene TRBJ2-3; the match to TRBD2 covers 8 bases. V dropped 0 bases and J dropped 1; count of bases not matched to a gene: 7. This CDR3 is built from 17 residues. Per the germline V gene, CDR1 is SGHRS and CDR2 is YFSETQ. The DNA of the CDR3 is TGCGCCAGCAGCTTGGAGGGGCGGGGGGACCGCACAGATACGCAGTATTTT. Translation: CASSLEGRGDRTDTQYF.

V usage is TRBV7-9 and J usage is TRBJ2-1, with D perhaps TRBD2 (5 bases). The V gene's germline CDR1 is SEHNR and CDR2 FQNEAQ (reference sequence). V dropped 3 bases and J dropped 7 bases, with 13 bases sitting between them. This CDR3 is 14 amino acids long. CDR3 bases: TGTGCCAGCAGCTTGGGCACTAGGACTAATGAGCAGTTCTTC. Its protein product is CASSLGTRTNEQFF.

The V gene is TRBV6-1, the J gene TRBJ2-3; 8 bases fit TRBD2. J was trimmed by 1 base and V by 5 bases; bases with no gene match: 5. Germline assignment: CDR1 MNHNS and CDR2 SASEGT. The CDR3 runs to 15 residues. The CDR3 sequence: CASSTGGAGTDTQYF. The CDR3 DNA follows: TGTGCCAGCAGTACCGGGGGGGCCGGCACAGATACGCAGTATTTT.

This clone was counted a single time. The gene calls are TRBV11-2 and TRBJ1-6; TRBD1 matches 8 bases. CDR1 is SGHAT, CDR2 FQNNGV, per germline. V lost 5 bases to trimming and J lost 9 bases; unmatched junction nucleotides: 3. CDR3 length: 13 residues. CDR3 DNA sequence: TGTGCCAGCAGCCCGGACAGGGCTTCACCCCTCCACTTT. Its translation: CASSPDRASPLHF.

The chain carries TRBV4-1 and TRBJ2-3, with TRBD2 matching over 7 bases. CDR3 length equals 15 residues. V shed 10 bases and J 0 bases; nucleotides not matched to a gene: 10. CDR1 is MGHRA, CDR2 YSYEKL, per germline. The CDR3, as DNA: TGCGCCACCCGGAACTCCGGGGGGAGCACAGATACGCAGTATTTT. Translation: CATRNSGGSTDTQYF.

J is TRBJ2-6 and V is TRBV30; TRBD1 is a possible D gene (5 bases). CDR3 length equals 14 residues. Trimming stripped 5 bases from V and 2 bases from J, with 10 bases between. The V gene's germline CDR1 is GTSNPN and CDR2 SVGIG (reference sequence). The CDR3 nucleotides read TGTGCCTGGGCCAGGGTAGCTGGGGCCAACGTCCTGACTTTC. Its protein is CAWARVAGANVLTF.